What follows describes a single T cell receptor (beta chain). Its antigen is currently unknown. The sample comes from a study of Ad26.COV2.S vaccination and SARS-CoV-2 variants. Study observations and caveats: Placebo recipients had lower spike-specific TCR breadth than vaccine recipients. Analyses of TCR breadth and depth may have underestimated total T cell responses. Reported findings describe substantial breadth in spike-specific CD8+ and CD4+ T cell responses following vaccination.

The V gene's germline CDR1 is SGHTA and CDR2 FQGNSA. V dropped 2 bases and J dropped 3; count of bases not matched to a gene: 2. The CDR3 is 16 amino acids. Described treatment: about 20 received Ad26.COV2.S at low or high dose, single or two shots; about 5 received placebo; per-sample allocation not given. All samples were drawn on day 63, counting from the first vaccine or placebo injection. Whoever gave the sample was an adult aged 18-55 years in Boston. Method: immunoSEQ multiplex PCR; TCRdb's copy keeps in-frame clones and lacks some. The sample has roughly 270,000 clones; around 87% are singletons.

The TCR sequence derives from a person between 18 and 59 years old who received the Ad26.COV2.S COVID-19 vaccine or a placebo. Here the sequenced sample was peripheral blood, taken in a trial of Ad26.COV2.S vaccine versus placebo. The V gene is TRBV7-2, the J gene TRBJ2-2, with TRBD2 matching 11 bases. The CDR3 DNA is TGTGCCAGCAGCTTATTAGCGGGGGGGGACACCGGGGAGCTGTTTTTT. This translates into CASSLLAGGDTGELFF.